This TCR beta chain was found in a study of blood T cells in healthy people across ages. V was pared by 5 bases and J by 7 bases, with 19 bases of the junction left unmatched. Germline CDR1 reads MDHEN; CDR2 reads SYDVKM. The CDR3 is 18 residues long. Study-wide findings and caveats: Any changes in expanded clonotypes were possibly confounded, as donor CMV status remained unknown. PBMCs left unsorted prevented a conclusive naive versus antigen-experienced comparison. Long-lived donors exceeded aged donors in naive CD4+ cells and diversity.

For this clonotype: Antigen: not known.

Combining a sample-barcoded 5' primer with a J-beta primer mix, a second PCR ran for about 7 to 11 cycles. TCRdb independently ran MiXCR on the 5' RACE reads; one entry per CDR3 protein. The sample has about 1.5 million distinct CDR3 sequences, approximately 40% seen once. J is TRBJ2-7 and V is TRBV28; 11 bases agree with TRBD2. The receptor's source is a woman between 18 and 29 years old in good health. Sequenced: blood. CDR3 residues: CASSEWLAGGLSYNEQYF. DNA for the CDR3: TGTGCCAGCAGTGAGTGGCTAGCGGGGGGTCTTAGCTACAATGAGCAGTACTTC.